A selection of T cell receptor beta chains follows, all from one sample in a study of blood T cell repertoires in COVID-19. Profiling relied on immunoSEQ multiplex PCR, and the TCRdb table lists in-frame clones only, not all of them. The table lists more than 25,000 clones, almost 85% of them singletons. The source material was peripheral blood. The receptor source for this set is a man older than 75 with active COVID-19. The CDR3 runs from the conserved cysteine through the conserved F or W. The order of the fields is CDR3 length, J gene, V gene, CDR3 protein.

>14|TRBJ2-3|TRBV6-4
CASSGGGQSDTQYF
>15|TRBJ1-2|TRBV4-2
CASSQVDWGQGGYTF
>13|TRBJ1-2|TRBV9
CASSPDSNYGYTF
>14|TRBJ1-2|TRBV12-5
CASGQSWQVVGYTF
>17|TRBJ2-7|TRBV7-9
CASSLPGGLPGSYEQYF
>16|TRBJ1-5|TRBV27
CASSLGQGFNNQPQHF
>17|TRBJ1-6|TRBV3-1/TRBV3-2
CASGHGNTGGYNSPLHF
>16|TRBJ2-7|TRBV7-8
CASSLAPGQKRKKQYF
>11|TRBJ2-7|TRBV5-6
CASSAALEQYF
>17|TRBJ2-5|TRBV4-2
CASSQDVSSGAQETQYF
>15|TRBJ1-5|TRBV19
CASSMREGSNQPQHF
>16|TRBJ2-7|TRBV6-6
CASSYSYSSGHDEQYF
>12|TRBJ2-3|TRBV2
CASSNQGGTQYF
>12|TRBJ2-1|TRBV5-1
CASSLQGEEQFF
>14|TRBJ1-5|TRBV5-6
CASSSVSSYQPQHF
>16|TRBJ2-5|TRBV4-1
CASSQGSGGLQETQYF
>13|TRBJ2-2|TRBV6-2/TRBV6-3
CASSPIRAGELFF
>14|TRBJ1-4|TRBV5-6
CASSATATNEKLFF
>17|TRBJ1-6|TRBV5-4
CASSFFPGTGNNSPLHF
>14|TRBJ2-7|TRBV27
CASSRRTSGYEQYF
>14|TRBJ1-4|TRBV7-9
CASSFGGSNEKLFF
>14|TRBJ1-2|TRBV4-1
CASSQDERGYGYTF
>14|TRBJ1-4|TRBV6-5
CASSPDRDNEKLFF
>13|TRBJ2-1|TRBV29-1
CSVGRGFNNEQFF